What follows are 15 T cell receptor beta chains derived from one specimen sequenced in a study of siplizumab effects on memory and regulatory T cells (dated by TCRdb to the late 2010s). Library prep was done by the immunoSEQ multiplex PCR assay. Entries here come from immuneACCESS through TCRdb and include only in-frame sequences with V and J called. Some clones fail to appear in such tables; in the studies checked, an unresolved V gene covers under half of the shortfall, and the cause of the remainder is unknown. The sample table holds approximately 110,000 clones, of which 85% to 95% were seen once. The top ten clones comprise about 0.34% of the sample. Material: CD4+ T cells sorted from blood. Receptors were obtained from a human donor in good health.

CDR3 loop: CASSSGTESMNTEAFF. The CDR3 DNA reads TGCGCCAGCAGTTCTGGGACAGAGTCGATGAACACTGAAGCTTTCTTT. This chain joins TRBV10-1 and TRBJ1-1, with TRBD1 matching 7 bases. Germline CDR1 is WNHNN and CDR2 is SYGVQD (reference sequence). Trimming at V came to 5 bases and at J to 0 bases, leaving 9 bases not matched to a gene. The CDR3 runs 16 residues.

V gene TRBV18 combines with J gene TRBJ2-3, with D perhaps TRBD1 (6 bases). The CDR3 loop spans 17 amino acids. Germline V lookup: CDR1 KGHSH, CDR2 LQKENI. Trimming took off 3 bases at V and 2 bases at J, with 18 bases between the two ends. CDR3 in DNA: TGTGCCAGCTCACCCCGGGTGACGGGACAATTCACAGATACGCAGTATTTT. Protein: CASSPRVTGQFTDTQYF.

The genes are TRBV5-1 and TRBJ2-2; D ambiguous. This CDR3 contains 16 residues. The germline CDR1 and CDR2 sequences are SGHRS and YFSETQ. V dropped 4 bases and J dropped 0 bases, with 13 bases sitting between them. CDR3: CASSPRVRANTGELFF. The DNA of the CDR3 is TGCGCCAGCAGCCCTAGGGTTCGGGCGAACACCGGGGAGCTGTTTTTT.

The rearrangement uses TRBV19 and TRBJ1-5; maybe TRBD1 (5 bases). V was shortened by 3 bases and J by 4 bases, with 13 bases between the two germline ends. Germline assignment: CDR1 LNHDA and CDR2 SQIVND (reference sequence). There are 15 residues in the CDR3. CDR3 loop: CASSIRGTGNQPQHF. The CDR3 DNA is TGTGCCAGTAGTATTCGAGGGACTGGTAATCAGCCCCAGCATTTT. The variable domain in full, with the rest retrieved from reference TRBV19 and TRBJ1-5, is DGGITQSPKYLFRKEGQNVTLSCEQNLNHDAMYWYRQDPGQGLRLIYYSQIVNDFQKGDIAEGYSVSREKKESFPLTVTSAQKNPTAFYLCASSIRGTGNQPQHFGDGTRLSIL.

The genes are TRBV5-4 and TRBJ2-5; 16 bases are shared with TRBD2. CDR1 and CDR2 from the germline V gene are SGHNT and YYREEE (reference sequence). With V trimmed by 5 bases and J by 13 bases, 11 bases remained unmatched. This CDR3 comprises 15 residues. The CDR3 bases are TGTGCCAGCAGTATTACCGGGACTAGCGGGGGGGACCGGTACTTC. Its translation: CASSITGTSGGDRYF.

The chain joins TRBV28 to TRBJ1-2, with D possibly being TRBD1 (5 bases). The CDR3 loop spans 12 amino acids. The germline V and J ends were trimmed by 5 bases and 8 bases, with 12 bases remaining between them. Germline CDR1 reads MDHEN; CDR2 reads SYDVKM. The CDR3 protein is CASSPPKGGYTF. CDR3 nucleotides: TGTGCCAGCAGTCCCCCGAAGGGGGGCTACACCTTC.

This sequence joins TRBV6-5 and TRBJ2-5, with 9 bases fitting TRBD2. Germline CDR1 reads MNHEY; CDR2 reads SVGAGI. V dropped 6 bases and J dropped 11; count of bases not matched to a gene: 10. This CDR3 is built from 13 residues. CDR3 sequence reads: CASRGTSSQEQYF. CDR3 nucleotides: TGTGCCAGCAGGGGGACTAGCAGCCAGGAGCAGTACTTC.

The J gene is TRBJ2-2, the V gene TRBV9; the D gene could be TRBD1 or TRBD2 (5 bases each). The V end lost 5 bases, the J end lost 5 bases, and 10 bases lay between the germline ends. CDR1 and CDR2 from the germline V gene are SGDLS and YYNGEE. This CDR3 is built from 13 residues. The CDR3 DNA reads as TGTGCCAGCAGGAGAGGGGAAACCGGGGAGCTGTTTTTT. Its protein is CASRRGETGELFF. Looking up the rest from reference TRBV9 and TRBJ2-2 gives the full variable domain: DSGVTQTPKHLITATGQRVTLRCSPRSGDLSVYWYQQSLDQGLQFLIQYYNGEERAKGNILERFSAQQFPDLHSELNLSSLELGDSALYFCASRRGETGELFFGEGSRLTVL.

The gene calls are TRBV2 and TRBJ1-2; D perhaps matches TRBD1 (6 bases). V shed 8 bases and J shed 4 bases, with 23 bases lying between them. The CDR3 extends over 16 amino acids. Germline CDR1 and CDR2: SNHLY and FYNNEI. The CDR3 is CASGRAVQGPGYGYTF. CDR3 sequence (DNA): TGTGCCAGCGGTAGGGCAGTACAGGGTCCTGGCTATGGCTACACCTTC.

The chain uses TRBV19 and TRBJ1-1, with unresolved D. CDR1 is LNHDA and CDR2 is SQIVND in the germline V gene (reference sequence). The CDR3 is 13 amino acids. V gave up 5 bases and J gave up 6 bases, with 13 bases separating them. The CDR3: CASSLRVSAEAFF. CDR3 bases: TGTGCCAGTAGTCTCCGGGTGAGCGCTGAAGCTTTCTTT.

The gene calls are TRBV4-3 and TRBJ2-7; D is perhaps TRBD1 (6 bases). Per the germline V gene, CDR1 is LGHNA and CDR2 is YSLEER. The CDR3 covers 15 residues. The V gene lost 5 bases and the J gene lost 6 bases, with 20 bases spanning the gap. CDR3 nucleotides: TGCGCCAGCAGCTGGAACAGACAGGCCCTCGGCGAGCAGTACTTC. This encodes CASSWNRQALGEQYF.

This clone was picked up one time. The CDR3 bases are TGTGCCAGCAGCTCGACCGGGACAGGGGGGAGGGAGCAGTACTTC. It encodes CASSSTGTGGREQYF. V is TRBV7-9 and J is TRBJ2-7, with TRBD1 matching 11 bases. Trimming took 4 bases from V and 7 from J; bases not matched to a gene: 9. Germline V gene sequence: CDR1 SEHNR, CDR2 FQNEAQ (reference sequence). CDR3 size: 15 residues.

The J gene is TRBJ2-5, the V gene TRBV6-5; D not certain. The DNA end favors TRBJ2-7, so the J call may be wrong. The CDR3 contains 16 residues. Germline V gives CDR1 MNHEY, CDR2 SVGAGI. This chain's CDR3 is CASSFRALQSSYEQYF. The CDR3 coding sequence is TGTGCCAGCAGTTTTCGGGCCCTTCAGAGCTCCTACGAGCAGTACTTC.

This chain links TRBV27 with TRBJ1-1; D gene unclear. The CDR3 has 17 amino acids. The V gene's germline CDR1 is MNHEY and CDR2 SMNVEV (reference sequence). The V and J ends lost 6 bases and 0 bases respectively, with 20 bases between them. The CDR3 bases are TGTGCCAGCAGCCAAATTAATTGGGGTCGGCTGAACACTGAAGCTTTCTTT. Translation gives CASSQINWGRLNTEAFF.

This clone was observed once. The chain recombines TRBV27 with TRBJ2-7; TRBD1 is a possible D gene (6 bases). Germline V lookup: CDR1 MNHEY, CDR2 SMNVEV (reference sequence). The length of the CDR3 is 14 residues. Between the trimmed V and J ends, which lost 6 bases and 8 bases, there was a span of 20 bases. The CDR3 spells CASRTLDSLGKQYF. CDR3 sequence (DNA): TGTGCCAGCAGAACCCTGGACAGTTTAGGCAAGCAGTACTTC.